This T cell receptor (beta chain) was retrieved from a study of neoadjuvant anti-PD-1 for oral cavity cancer. As for the study in general: Nivolumab at 3 mg/kg was mostly given biweekly, three to four doses, pre-surgery. General observations from the study: Only three patients per response group were TCR-analyzed; validation needed. PBMC Gini-index clonality exceeded responders' in non-responders post-nivolumab.

Stage II-IVA oral cavity squamous cell carcinoma was new and untreated by systemic or radiation therapy. Regarding this clone: Its antigen is as yet unknown.

Trimming took off 3 bases at V and 0 bases at J, with 3 bases between the two ends. Germline V lookup: CDR1 SGHNT, CDR2 YENEEA. The CDR3 sequence is 14 residues long. The method was immunoSEQ multiplex PCR; TCRdb's version includes in-frame clones alone and lacks a portion of them. The table shows under 7,000 clones, with 74% occurring only once. The chain couples TRBV11-3 to TRBJ2-6; D remains unclear. The sample in question was PBMCs, obtained before nivolumab (anti-PD-1) treatment. This receptor was taken from a person aged 35 to 85 with oral cavity squamous cell carcinoma. Here the CDR3 DNA reads TGTGCCAGCAGCTTGACCTCTGGGGCCAACGTCCTGACTTTC. It codes for CASSLTSGANVLTF.